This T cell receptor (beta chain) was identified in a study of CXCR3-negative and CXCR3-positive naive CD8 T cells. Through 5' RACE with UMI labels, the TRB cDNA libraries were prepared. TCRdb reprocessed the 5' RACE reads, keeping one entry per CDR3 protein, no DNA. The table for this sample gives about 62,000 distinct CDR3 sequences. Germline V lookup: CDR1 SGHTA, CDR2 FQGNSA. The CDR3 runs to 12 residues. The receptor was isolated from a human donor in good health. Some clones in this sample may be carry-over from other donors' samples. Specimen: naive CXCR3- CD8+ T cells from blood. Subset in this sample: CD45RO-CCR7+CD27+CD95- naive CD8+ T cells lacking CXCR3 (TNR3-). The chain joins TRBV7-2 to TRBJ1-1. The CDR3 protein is CASAHRHTEAFF.